Sequencing of this TCR beta chain was carried out in a study of HIV-infected patients and healthy controls. A single record per CDR3 protein comes from TCRdb applying MiXCR to the 5' RACE reads. The sample includes under 70,000 distinct CDR3 sequences, roughly 19% of them seen just once. This clonotype was seen a few times. Per germline, CDR1 DFQATT and CDR2 SNEGSKA (reference sequence). This CDR3 comprises 14 residues. Trimming left V 1 base short and J 6 bases short, with 14 bases between. The chain couples TRBV20-1 to TRBJ2-3; the D gene is possibly TRBD1 (5 bases). Sequencing was done on a sample of CD4+ T cells from blood. The sequence was obtained from a human donor in good health. DNA for the CDR3: TGCAGTGCTAGAGTGACTGACAGCTGGGATACGCAGTATTTT. It specifies CSARVTDSWDTQYF.